Sequencing of this T cell receptor (beta chain) was carried out in a study of blood T cells in healthy people across ages. The use of a sample-barcoded 5' primer and a J-beta primer mix characterized a second PCR of about 7 to 12 cycles. One entry per CDR3 protein, called by TCRdb with MiXCR from the 5' RACE reads. In the table there are about 690,000 distinct CDR3 sequences, 40% to 45% of which are singletons. This clonotype was counted between two and nine times. The sequence was obtained from a man at least 80 years old in good health. Material: blood.

CDR3 sequence (DNA): TGTGCCAGCAGCTCCCGGGTGGACACTGAAGCTTTCTTT. It yields the protein CASSSRVDTEAFF. The chain carries TRBV7-3 and TRBJ1-1; D uncertain. The ends were cut back, 4 bases at V and 3 bases at J, with 9 bases in the middle. The CDR3 loop spans 13 amino acids. CDR1 and CDR2 (germline): SGHTA, FQGTGA.